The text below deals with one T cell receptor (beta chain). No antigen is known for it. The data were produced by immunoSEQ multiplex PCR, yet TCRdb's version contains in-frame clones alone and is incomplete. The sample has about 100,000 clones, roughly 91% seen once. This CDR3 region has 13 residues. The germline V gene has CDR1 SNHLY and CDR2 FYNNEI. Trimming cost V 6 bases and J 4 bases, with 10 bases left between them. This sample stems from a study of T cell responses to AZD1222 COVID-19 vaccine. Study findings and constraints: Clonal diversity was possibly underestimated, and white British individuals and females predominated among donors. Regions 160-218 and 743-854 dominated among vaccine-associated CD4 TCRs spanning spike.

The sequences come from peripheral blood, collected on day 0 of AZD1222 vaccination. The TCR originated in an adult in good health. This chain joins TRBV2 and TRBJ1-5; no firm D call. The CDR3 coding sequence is TGTGCCAGCAGGAGGGCAGAGAATCAGCCCCAGCATTTT. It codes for CASRRAENQPQHF.